This note documents a single T cell receptor beta chain sequence. This CDR3 is built from 15 residues. The junction had 3 bases not matched to a gene; V was cut back by 3 bases and J by 0 bases. Germline assignment: CDR1 WSHSY and CDR2 SAAADI. The record originates from a study of T cell responses to AZD1222 COVID-19 vaccine. Some clones are missing from TCRdb's copy, which holds only in-frame ones; the method was immunoSEQ multiplex PCR. The data contain about 120,000 clones, roughly 90% of them singletons. The rearrangement joins TRBV10-2 to TRBJ2-5, with 8 bases matching TRBD2. The receptor was derived from an adult in good health. The sample was peripheral blood, taken on day 0 of AZD1222 vaccination. The chain's CDR3 is CASSDRGGNQETQYF. The CDR3 coding sequence is TGCGCCAGCAGTGATCGGGGGGGCAACCAAGAGACCCAGTACTTC.